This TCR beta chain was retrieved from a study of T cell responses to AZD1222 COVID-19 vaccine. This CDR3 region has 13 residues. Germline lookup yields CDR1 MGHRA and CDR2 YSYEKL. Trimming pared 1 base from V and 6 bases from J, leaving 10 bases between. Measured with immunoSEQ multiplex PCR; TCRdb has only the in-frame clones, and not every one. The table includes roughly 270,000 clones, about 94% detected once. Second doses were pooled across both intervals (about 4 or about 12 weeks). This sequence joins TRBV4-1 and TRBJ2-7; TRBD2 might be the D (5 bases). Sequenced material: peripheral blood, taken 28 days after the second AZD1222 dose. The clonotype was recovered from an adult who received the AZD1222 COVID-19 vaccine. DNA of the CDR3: TGCGCCAGCAGCCAAGGGGATAGCGTCGAGCAGTACTTC. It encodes CASSQGDSVEQYF.